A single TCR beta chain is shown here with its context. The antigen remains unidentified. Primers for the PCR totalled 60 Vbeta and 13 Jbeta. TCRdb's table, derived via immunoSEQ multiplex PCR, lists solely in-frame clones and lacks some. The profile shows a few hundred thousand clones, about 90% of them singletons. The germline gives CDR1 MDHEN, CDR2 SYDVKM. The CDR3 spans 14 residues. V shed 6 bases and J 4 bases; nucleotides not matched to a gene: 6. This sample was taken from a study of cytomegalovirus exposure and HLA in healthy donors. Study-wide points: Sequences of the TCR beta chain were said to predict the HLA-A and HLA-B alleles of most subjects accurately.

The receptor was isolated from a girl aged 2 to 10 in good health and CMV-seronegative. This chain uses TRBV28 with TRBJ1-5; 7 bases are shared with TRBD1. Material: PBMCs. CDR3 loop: CASSLTGMNQPQHF. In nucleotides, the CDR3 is TGTGCCAGCAGCTTGACAGGGATGAATCAGCCCCAGCATTTT.